The next 24 T cell receptor beta chains were all read from a single sample in a study of OX40 agonist ivuxolimab in advanced cancers. Using immunoSEQ multiplex PCR, the repertoire was profiled, and TCRdb retains in-frame clones only, with some absent. The table has 50,000 to 70,000 clones, about 85% seen once. Material: CD4+ or CD8+ T cells sorted from blood, obtained in a trial of the OX40 agonist ivuxolimab. These receptors were collected from an adult with an advanced solid tumor such as melanoma, head and neck, liver or kidney cancer.

The V and J genes are TRBV5-8 and TRBJ2-5; 11 bases fit TRBD1. This CDR3 spans 16 amino acids. Germline CDR1 SGHTS, CDR2 YDEGEE. With 1 base clipped from V and 5 bases from J, the junction kept 7 bases outside the gene matches. In nucleotides, the CDR3 is TGTGCCAGCAGCTTGTTTCGGACAGGGGGCGCTGAGACCCAGTACTTC. Translating it yields CASSLFRTGGAETQYF.

The chain has TRBV25-1 and TRBJ2-1; D is perhaps TRBD2 (5 bases). The V end lost 6 bases, the J end lost 2 bases, and 11 bases lay between the germline ends. The CDR3 totals 14 residues. From germline, CDR1 is MGHDK and CDR2 SYGVNS. CDR3 sequence (DNA): TGTGCCAGCAGACAGCCCGGGGCCTACAATGAGCAGTTCTTC. Translation gives CASRQPGAYNEQFF.

The chain is built from TRBV5-1 and TRBJ2-3, with TRBD2 identical over 9 bases. The germline CDR1 and CDR2 sequences are SGHRS and YFSETQ. V lost 0 bases and J lost 2; bases outside the gene matches: 7. The CDR3 runs to 17 residues. The CDR3: CASSLGAGGPATDTQYF. Here the CDR3 DNA reads TGCGCCAGCAGCTTGGGCGCGGGGGGGCCGGCCACAGATACGCAGTATTTT.

This clone is a singleton in its sample. The chain recombines TRBV7-2 with TRBJ1-1; TRBD1 might be the D (6 bases). Trimming stripped 5 bases from V and 5 bases from J, with 15 bases between. This CDR3 has 14 residues. In germline, CDR1 is SGHTA, CDR2 FQGNSA. The DNA of the CDR3 is TGTGCCAGCAGCCCTGGGACACCGGGGACTGAAGCTTTCTTT. It is translated as CASSPGTPGTEAFF. Filled out from reference TRBV7-2 and TRBJ1-1, the complete variable domain reads GAGVSQSPSNKVTEKGKDVELRCDPISGHTALYWYRQSLGQGLEFLIYFQGNSAPDKSGLPSDRFSAERTGGSVSTLTIQRTQQEDSAVYLCASSPGTPGTEAFFGQGTRLTVV.

The chain has TRBV5-5 and TRBJ2-7, with a weak D call TRBD2 (5 bases). The V gene's germline CDR1 is SGHKS and CDR2 YYEKEE (reference sequence). The CDR3 is 11 residues long. With 2 bases removed from V and 9 bases from J, the gap between germline ends came to 9 bases. This CDR3 is CASSLRDSQYF. CDR3 sequence (DNA): TGTGCCAGCAGCTTACGGGATTCGCAGTACTTC.

The chain has TRBV6-4 and TRBJ2-3, with D tentatively TRBD2 (6 bases). Germline assignment: CDR1 MRHNA and CDR2 SNTAGT. V gave up 3 bases and J gave up 6 bases, with 10 bases separating them. The CDR3 is 13 residues long. The CDR3 DNA reads as TGTGCCAGCAGTGAGGGGAGGTTTGATACGCAGTATTTT. Its protein product is CASSEGRFDTQYF.

This clone was counted only a few times. The chain is built from TRBV9 and TRBJ2-1; no definite D call. Germline CDR1 is SGDLS and CDR2 is YYNGEE. Deletions cut 8 bases from V and 8 bases from J, with 11 bases between. The CDR3 is 11 residues long. As DNA, the CDR3 is TGTGCCAGACCCCAAATCGATGAGCAGTTCTTC. Translation: CARPQIDEQFF.

V and J are TRBV21-1 and TRBJ1-5; the table's D gene call, TRBD1, was not cross checked with the DNA. TRBV21-1 is designated a pseudogene. This CDR3 is 15 amino acids long. The CDR3: CASRESGASNQPQHF. Here the CDR3 DNA reads TGTGCCAGCAGGGAGTCAGGGGCAAGCAATCAGCCCCAGCATTTT.

The chain is built from TRBV2 and TRBJ2-3, with a possible D match to TRBD1 (5 bases). Germline V gene lookup returns CDR1 SNHLY and CDR2 FYNNEI. Deletions cut 7 bases from V and 2 bases from J, with 16 bases between. The CDR3 totals 15 residues. The CDR3: CASIFPQGYTDTQYF. Written as DNA, the CDR3 is TGTGCCAGCATTTTCCCCCAGGGATACACAGATACGCAGTATTTT.

This clone was picked up one time. This rearrangement joins TRBV27 to TRBJ1-2, with 7 bases lining up with TRBD1. The germline gives CDR1 MNHEY, CDR2 SMNVEV (reference sequence). The J segment lost 4 bases and the V segment lost 4 bases, leaving 6 bases of the junction unmatched. The CDR3 covers 14 residues. CDR3 amino acids: CASSSKGGSYGYTF. CDR3 nucleotide sequence: TGTGCCAGCAGTTCTAAAGGGGGCTCCTATGGCTACACCTTC.

This clone was seen just once. The chain uses TRBV27 and TRBJ2-7; D call uncertain. The CDR3 is 13 residues long. Germline CDR1 and CDR2: MNHEY and SMNVEV (reference sequence). V was pared by 7 bases and J by 0 bases, with 10 bases between. The chain's CDR3 is CASKGSSSYEQYF. The CDR3 DNA reads TGTGCCAGCAAGGGATCCTCCTCCTACGAGCAGTACTTC.

This sequence joins TRBV18 and TRBJ2-7; no definite D call. Germline values: CDR1 KGHSH, CDR2 LQKENI. The V end was cut by 5 bases, the J end by 0 bases, with 11 bases between. The CDR3 consists of 14 residues. The CDR3 bases are TGTGCCAGCTCAGCCGAGCGAAGCTCCTACGAGCAGTACTTC. Protein product: CASSAERSSYEQYF.

V and J are TRBV2 and TRBJ2-1, with TRBD2 identical over 8 bases. Germline CDR1 SNHLY, CDR2 FYNNEI. V was pared by 8 bases and J by 0 bases, with 21 bases of the junction left unmatched. The CDR3 covers 20 residues. The CDR3 DNA reads as TGTGCCAGCTTTCAACGGGGGGGCCAGAACCCCCAAAGCTCCTACAATGAGCAGTTCTTC. This sequence encodes CASFQRGGQNPQSSYNEQFF.

The gene calls are TRBV5-4 and TRBJ2-1, with D possibly TRBD2 on 6 matching bases. Trimming left V 4 bases short and J 4 bases short, with 12 bases between. The CDR3 has 14 residues. Germline V gene lookup returns CDR1 SGHNT and CDR2 YYREEE (reference sequence). The CDR3 coding sequence is TGTGCCAGCAGCCAACCGGGGGATTACAATGAGCAGTTCTTC. Its translation: CASSQPGDYNEQFF.

V is TRBV10-3 and J is TRBJ1-2; D is perhaps TRBD1 (6 bases). V dropped 7 bases and J dropped 2 bases, with 8 bases sitting between them. The CDR3 totals 12 residues. Germline values: CDR1 ENHRY, CDR2 SYGVKD. CDR3 sequence reads: CAITDRNYGYTF. As DNA, the CDR3 is TGTGCCATCACGGACAGAAACTATGGCTACACCTTC.

The chain joins TRBV5-8 to TRBJ2-3; TRBD2 is a possible D gene (6 bases). The CDR3 length is 13 residues. Trimming left V 4 bases short and J 6 bases short, with 12 bases between. Germline CDR1 is SGHTS and CDR2 is YDEGEE. The CDR3 nucleotides read TGTGCCAGCAGCGTCGGAGGGCCGGATACGCAGTATTTT. Amino acids: CASSVGGPDTQYF.

The chain combines TRBV29-1 with TRBJ2-7, with a tentative D call TRBD1 (6 bases). Trimming stripped 5 bases from V and 6 bases from J, with 11 bases between. CDR3 length: 11 residues. CDR1 is SQVTM and CDR2 is ANQGSEA in the germline V gene. For the CDR3, the DNA is TGCAGCGTTCAGGGGTTTGGCGAGCAGTACTTC. This encodes CSVQGFGEQYF.

The V and J genes are TRBV28 and TRBJ2-3, with D possibly TRBD1 on 6 matching bases. The CDR3 sequence is 14 residues long. Germline CDR1 is MDHEN and CDR2 is SYDVKM. Trimming took 7 bases from V and 0 from J, leaving 11 bases between them. CDR3 region: CASNARGSTDTQYF. In DNA form, the CDR3 reads TGTGCCAGCAACGCAAGGGGGAGCACAGATACGCAGTATTTT.

The chain couples TRBV5-1 to TRBJ2-2; D not resolved. CDR1 and CDR2 from the germline V gene are SGHRS and YFSETQ. The CDR3 is 15 residues long. Trimming took off 4 bases at V and 3 bases at J, with 13 bases between the two ends. The CDR3 DNA reads TGCGCCAGCAGCGTTTTAGACGCTTACACCGGGGAGCTGTTTTTT. This gives the protein CASSVLDAYTGELFF.

The gene calls are TRBV11-2 and TRBJ2-5; maybe TRBD1 (5 bases). Germline loops: CDR1 SGHAT, CDR2 FQNNGV. The CDR3 runs 13 residues. The V end lost 5 bases, the J end lost 2 bases, and 9 bases lay between the germline ends. DNA of the CDR3: TGTGCCAGCAGCCCACGACAGCAAGAGACCCAGTACTTC. Amino acids: CASSPRQQETQYF. Filled out from reference TRBV11-2 and TRBJ2-5, the complete variable domain reads EAGVAQSPRYKIIEKRQSVAFWCNPISGHATLYWYQQILGQGPKLLIQFQNNGVVDDSQLPKDRFSAERLKGVDSTLKIQPAKLEDSAVYLCASSPRQQETQYFGPGTRLLVL.

This sequence joins TRBV6-5 and TRBJ1-1; D perhaps matches TRBD1 (5 bases). Germline V gene data show CDR1 as MNHEY and CDR2 as SVGAGI. CDR3 length: 13 amino acids. V was trimmed by 6 bases and J by 0 bases, leaving 8 bases between them. The CDR3, as DNA: TGTGCCAGCAGAACGACAGTGAACACTGAAGCTTTCTTT. This encodes CASRTTVNTEAFF.

The rearrangement uses TRBV7-2 and TRBJ2-5; 7 bases map to TRBD1. This CDR3 spans 14 amino acids. Trimming cost V 5 bases and J 2 bases; bases outside gene matches: 5. Germline V gene data show CDR1 as SGHTA and CDR2 as FQGNSA. CDR3 coding DNA: TGTGCCAGCAGCCCGGACAGGCGTCAAGAGACCCAGTACTTC. Translation: CASSPDRRQETQYF.

V and J are TRBV4-1 and TRBJ1-3; 10 nucleotides line up with TRBD1. CDR1 and CDR2 from the germline V gene are MGHRA and YSYEKL. V shed 4 bases and J 4 bases; nucleotides not matched to a gene: 7. This CDR3 has 16 amino acids. CDR3 DNA: TGCGCCAGCAGCCTCCGGGGGGACAGGGGAGGAAACACCATATATTTT. Encoded protein: CASSLRGDRGGNTIYF.

This clone was observed a handful of times. J is TRBJ2-2 and V is TRBV2; 8 nucleotides line up with TRBD1. Trimming took 7 bases from V and 6 from J; bases not matched to a gene: 7. Germline loops: CDR1 SNHLY, CDR2 FYNNEI. The CDR3 has 14 amino acids. The CDR3 nucleotides are TGTGCCAGCATGGCAGGGGGCATCGCCGGGGAGCTGTTTTTT. This translates into CASMAGGIAGELFF.